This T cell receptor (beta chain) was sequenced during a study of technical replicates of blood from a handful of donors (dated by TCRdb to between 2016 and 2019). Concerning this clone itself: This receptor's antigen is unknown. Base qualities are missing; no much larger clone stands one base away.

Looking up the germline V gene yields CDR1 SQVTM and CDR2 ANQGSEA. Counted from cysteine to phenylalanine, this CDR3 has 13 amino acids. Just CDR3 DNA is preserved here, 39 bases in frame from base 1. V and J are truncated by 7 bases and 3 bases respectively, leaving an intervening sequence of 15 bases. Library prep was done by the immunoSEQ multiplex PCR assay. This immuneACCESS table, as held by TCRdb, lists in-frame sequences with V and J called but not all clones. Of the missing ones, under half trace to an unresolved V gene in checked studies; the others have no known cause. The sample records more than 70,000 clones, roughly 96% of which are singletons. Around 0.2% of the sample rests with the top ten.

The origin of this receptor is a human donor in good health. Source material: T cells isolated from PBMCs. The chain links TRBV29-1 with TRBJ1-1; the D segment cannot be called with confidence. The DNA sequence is TGCAGCGCTGCACGAGGGCATGACACTGAAGCTTTCTTT. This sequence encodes CSAARGHDTEAFF.